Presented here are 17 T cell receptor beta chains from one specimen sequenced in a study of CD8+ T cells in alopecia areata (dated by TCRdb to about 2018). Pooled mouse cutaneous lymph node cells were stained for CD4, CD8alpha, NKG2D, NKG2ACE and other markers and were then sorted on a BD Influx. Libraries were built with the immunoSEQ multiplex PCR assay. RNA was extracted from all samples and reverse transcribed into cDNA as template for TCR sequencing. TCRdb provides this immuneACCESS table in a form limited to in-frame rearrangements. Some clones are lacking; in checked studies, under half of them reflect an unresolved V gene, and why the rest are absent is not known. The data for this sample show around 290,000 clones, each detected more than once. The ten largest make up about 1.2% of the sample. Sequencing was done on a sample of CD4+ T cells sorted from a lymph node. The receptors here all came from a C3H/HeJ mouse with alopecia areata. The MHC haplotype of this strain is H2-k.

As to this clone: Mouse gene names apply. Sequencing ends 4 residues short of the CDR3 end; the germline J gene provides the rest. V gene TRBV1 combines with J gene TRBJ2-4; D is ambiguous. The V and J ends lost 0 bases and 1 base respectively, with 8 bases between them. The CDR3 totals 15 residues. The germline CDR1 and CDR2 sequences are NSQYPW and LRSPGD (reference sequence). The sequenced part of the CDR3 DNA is TGCACCTGCAGTGCAGATGGCCAGGGTCAAAAC. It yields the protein CTCSADGQGQN. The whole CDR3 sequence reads CTCSADGQGQNTLYF.

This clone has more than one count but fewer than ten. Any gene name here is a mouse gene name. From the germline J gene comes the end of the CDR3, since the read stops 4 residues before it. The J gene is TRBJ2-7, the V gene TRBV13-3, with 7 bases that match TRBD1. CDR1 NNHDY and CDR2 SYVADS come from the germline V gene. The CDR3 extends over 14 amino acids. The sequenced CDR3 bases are TGTGCCAGCAGTGGGGGGACAGTCGCTTAT. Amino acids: CASSGGTVAY. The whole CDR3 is CASSGGTVAYEQYF.

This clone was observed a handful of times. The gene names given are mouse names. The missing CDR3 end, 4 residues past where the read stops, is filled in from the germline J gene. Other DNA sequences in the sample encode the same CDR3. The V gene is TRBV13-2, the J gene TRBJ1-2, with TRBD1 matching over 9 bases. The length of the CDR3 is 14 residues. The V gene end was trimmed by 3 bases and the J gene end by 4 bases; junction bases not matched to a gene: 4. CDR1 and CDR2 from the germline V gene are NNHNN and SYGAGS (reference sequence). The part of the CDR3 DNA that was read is TGTGCCAGCGGTGTACAGGGGGCGGGCTCC. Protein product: CASGVQGAGS. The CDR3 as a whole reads CASGVQGAGSDYTF.

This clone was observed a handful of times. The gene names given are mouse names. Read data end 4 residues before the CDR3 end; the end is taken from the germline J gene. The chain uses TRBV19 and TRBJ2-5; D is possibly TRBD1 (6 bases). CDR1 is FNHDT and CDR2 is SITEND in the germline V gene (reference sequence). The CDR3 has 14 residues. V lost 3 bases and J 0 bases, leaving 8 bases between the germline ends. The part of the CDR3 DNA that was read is TGTGCCAGCAGTAACAGGGACAACCAAGAC. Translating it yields CASSNRDNQD. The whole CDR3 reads CASSNRDNQDTQYF.

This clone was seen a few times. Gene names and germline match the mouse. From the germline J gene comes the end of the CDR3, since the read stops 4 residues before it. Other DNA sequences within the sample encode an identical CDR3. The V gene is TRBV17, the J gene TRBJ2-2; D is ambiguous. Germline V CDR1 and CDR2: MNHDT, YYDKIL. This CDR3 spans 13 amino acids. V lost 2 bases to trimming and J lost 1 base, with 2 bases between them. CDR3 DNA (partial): TGTGCTAGCAGTAGACAAAACACCGGG. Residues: CASSRQNTG. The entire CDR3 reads CASSRQNTGQLYF.

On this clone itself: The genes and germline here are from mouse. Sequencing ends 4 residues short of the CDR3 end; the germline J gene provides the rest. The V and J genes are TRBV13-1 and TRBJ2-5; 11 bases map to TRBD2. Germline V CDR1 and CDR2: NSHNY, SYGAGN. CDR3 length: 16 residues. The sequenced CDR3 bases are TGTGCCAGCAGCGCAACTGGGGGGGCGCTTAGGGAC. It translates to CASSATGGALRD. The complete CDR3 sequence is CASSATGGALRDTQYF.

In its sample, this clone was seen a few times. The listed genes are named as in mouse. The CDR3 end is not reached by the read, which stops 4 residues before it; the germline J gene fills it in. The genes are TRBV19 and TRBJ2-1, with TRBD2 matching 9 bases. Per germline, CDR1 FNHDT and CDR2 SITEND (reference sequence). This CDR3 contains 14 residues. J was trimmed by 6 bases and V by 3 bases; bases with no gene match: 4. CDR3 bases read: TGTGCCAGCAGTAAAACTGGGGGGCCTGCT. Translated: CASSKTGGPA. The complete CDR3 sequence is CASSKTGGPAEQFF.

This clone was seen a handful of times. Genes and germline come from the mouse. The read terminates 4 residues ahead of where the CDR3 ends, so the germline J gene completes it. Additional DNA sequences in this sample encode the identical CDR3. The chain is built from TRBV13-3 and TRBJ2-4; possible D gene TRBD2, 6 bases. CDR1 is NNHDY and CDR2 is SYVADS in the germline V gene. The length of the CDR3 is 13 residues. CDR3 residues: CASSEPGGNTLYF. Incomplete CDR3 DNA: TGTGCCAGCAGTGAACCGGGGGGAAAC.

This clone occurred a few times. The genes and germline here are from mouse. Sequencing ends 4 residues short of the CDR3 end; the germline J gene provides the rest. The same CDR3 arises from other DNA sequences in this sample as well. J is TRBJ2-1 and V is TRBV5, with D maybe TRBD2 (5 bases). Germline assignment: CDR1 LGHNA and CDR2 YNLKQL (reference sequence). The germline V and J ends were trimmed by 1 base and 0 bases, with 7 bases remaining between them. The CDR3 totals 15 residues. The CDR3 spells CASSQVLGNYAEQFF. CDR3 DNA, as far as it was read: TGTGCCAGCAGCCAAGTTCTGGGTAACTATGCT.

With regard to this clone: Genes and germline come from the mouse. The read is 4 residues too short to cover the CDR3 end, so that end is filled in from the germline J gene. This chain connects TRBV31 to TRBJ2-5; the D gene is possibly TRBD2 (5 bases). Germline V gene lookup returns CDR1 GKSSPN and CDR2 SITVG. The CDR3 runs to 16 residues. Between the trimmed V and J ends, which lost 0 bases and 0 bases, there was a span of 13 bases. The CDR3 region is CAWSLLGWANQDTQYF. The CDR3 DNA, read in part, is TGTGCCTGGAGTCTATTGGGCTGGGCTAACCAAGAC. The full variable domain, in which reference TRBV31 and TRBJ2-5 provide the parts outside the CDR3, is AQTIHQWPVAEIKAVGSPLSLGCTIKGKSSPNLYWYWQATGGTLQQLFYSITVGQVESVVQLNLSASRPKDDQFILSTEKLLLSHSGFYLCAWSLLGWANQDTQYFGPGTRLLVL.

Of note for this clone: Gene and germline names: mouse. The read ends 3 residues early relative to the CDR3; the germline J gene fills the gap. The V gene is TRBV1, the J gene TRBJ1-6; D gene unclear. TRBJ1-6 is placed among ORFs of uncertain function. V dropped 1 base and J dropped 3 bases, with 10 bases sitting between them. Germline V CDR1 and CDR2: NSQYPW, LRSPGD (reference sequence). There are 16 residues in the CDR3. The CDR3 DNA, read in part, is TGCACCTGCAGTGCAGTACAGCCCTACTATAATTCGCCC. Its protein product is CTCSAVQPYYNSP. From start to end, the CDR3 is CTCSAVQPYYNSPLYF.

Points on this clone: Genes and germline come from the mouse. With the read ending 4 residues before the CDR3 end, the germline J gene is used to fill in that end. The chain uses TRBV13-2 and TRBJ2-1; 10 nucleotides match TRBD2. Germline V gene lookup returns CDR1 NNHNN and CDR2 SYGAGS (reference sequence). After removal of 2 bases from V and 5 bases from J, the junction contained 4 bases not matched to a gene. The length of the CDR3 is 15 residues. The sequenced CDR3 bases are TGTGCCAGCGGTGACCCGGGACTGGGGAATGCT. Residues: CASGDPGLGNA. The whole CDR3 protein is CASGDPGLGNAEQFF.

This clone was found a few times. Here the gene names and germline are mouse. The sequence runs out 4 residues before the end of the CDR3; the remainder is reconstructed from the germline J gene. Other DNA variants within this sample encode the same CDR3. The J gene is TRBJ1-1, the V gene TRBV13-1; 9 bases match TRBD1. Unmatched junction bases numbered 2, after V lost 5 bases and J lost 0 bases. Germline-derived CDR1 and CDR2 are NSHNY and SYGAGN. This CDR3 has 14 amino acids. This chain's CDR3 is CASRDRGANTEVFF. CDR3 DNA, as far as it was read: TGTGCCAGCAGGGACAGGGGAGCAAACACA.

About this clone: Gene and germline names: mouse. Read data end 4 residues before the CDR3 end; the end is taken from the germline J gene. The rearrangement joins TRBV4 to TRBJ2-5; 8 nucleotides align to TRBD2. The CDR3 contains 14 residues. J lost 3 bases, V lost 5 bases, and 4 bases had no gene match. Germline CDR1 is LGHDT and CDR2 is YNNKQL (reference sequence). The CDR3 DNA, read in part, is TGTGCCAGCAGCCCCCGGGACTGGCAAGAC. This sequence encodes CASSPRDWQD. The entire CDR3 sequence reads CASSPRDWQDTQYF.

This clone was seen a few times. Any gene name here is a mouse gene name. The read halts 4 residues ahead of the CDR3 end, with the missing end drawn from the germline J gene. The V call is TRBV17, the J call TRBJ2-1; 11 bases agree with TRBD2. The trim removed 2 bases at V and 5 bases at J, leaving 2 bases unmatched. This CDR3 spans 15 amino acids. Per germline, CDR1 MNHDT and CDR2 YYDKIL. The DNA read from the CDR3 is TGTGCTAGCAGTAGAACGGGACTGGGGGATGCT. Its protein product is CASSRTGLGDA. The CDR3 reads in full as CASSRTGLGDAEQFF.

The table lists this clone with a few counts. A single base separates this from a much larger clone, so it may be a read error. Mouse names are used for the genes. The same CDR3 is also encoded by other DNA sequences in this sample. Here the CDR3 reads CASSDGTTNTGQLYF. The part of the CDR3 DNA that was read is TGTGCCAGCAGTGACGGGACAACAAACACCGGG. The genes are TRBV13-1 and TRBJ2-2; D possibly corresponds to TRBD1 (6 bases). The read is 4 residues too short to cover the CDR3 end, so that end is filled in from the germline J gene. Germline lookup yields CDR1 NSHNY and CDR2 SYGAGN. The CDR3 is made up of 15 amino acids. The V and J ends lost 2 bases and 0 bases respectively, with 8 bases between them.

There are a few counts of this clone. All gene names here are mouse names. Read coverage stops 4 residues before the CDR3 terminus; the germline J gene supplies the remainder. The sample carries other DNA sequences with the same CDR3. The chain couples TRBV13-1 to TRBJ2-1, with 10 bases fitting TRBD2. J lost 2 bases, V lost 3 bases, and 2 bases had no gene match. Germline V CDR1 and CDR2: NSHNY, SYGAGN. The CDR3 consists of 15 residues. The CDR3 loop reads CASSVDWGDYAEQFF. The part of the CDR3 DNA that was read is TGTGCCAGCAGTGTCGACTGGGGGGACTATGCT.